This is a list of T cell receptor beta chains from one sample in a study of OX40 agonist ivuxolimab in advanced cancers. Generated by immunoSEQ multiplex PCR, the TCRdb table keeps only in-frame clones and is missing some. The top ten hold around 2% of the sample, which has 55,000 to 80,000 clones, around 83% seen once. The sequencing here drew on CD4+ or CD8+ T cells sorted from blood, taken in a trial of the OX40 agonist ivuxolimab. The receptors were gathered from an adult with an advanced solid tumor such as melanoma, head and neck, liver or kidney cancer. CDR3s include the opening cysteine and the closing phenylalanine or tryptophan. A D gene is named only where the DNA matches it firmly. The size field is filled for only some rows; it gives once, few, many or a size class.

j_call d_call v_call clone_size cdr3_aa cdr3_nt
TRBJ2-5 TRBD2 TRBV7-2 . CASSLELAGETQYF TGTGCCAGCAGCTTAGAACTAGCGGGGGAGACCCAGTACTTC
TRBJ1-2 . TRBV5-1 . CASSVGRGIGRYTF TGCGCCAGCAGCGTGGGCCGGGGAATCGGGAGGTACACCTTC
TRBJ1-1 TRBD1 TRBV2 few CASSVTGGLTEAFF TGTGCCAGCAGTGTCACAGGGGGCCTAACTGAAGCTTTCTTT
TRBJ1-1 TRBD1 TRBV14 . CASSRGQGSTEAFF TGTGCCAGCAGCCGTGGACAGGGAAGCACTGAAGCTTTCTTT
TRBJ2-7 TRBD2 TRBV5-1 once CASSLKGTAGGNEQYF TGCGCCAGCAGCCTAAAAGGGACGGCCGGGGGGAACGAGCAGTACTTC
TRBJ1-1 TRBD1 TRBV19 . CASSPRTGAKNTEAFF TGTGCCAGTAGTCCAAGGACAGGGGCTAAAAACACTGAAGCTTTCTTT
TRBJ2-4 TRBD1 TRBV18 . CASSPNRGKGQYF TGTGCCAGCTCACCGAACAGGGGCAAAGGACAGTACTTC
TRBJ1-4 TRBD1 TRBV18 . CASSPTGGGNEKLFF TGTGCCAGCTCACCTACAGGGGGCGGTAATGAAAAACTGTTTTTT
TRBJ1-5 . TRBV7-2 few CASSLNRGQPQHF TGTGCCAGCAGCTTAAACCGTGGTCAGCCCCAGCATTTT
TRBJ2-1 . TRBV6-5 . CASSYSGVNYNEQFF TGTGCCAGCAGTTACTCGGGGGTAAACTACAATGAGCAGTTCTTC
TRBJ2-1 . TRBV25-1 . CASSESATAREQFF TGTGCCAGCAGTGAATCCGCGACCGCGAGAGAGCAGTTCTTC
TRBJ2-2 TRBD2 TRBV19 once CASRAGAMNTGELFF TGTGCCTCCAGGGCGGGAGCTATGAACACCGGGGAGCTGTTTTTT
TRBJ2-3 . TRBV11-2 . CASSLRGGSTDTQYF TGTGCCAGCAGCTTGAGGGGGGGGAGCACAGATACGCAGTATTTT
TRBJ2-1 . TRBV10-2 once CASIRDTGYNEQFF TGCGCCAGCATCCGGGACACCGGCTACAATGAGCAGTTCTTC
TRBJ2-7 . TRBV2 once CASSSRTETVSYEQYF TGTGCCAGCAGCTCCCGAACTGAGACAGTCTCCTACGAGCAGTACTTC
TRBJ2-1 TRBD2 TRBV7-2 . CASSGGPGGGAHNEQFF TGTGCCAGCAGCGGGGGACCCGGCGGGGGGGCTCACAATGAGCAGTTCTTC
TRBJ2-3 TRBD2 TRBV5-4 once CASSPKVAGGGTDTQYF TGTGCCAGCAGCCCAAAAGTAGCGGGAGGAGGCACAGATACGCAGTATTTT
TRBJ2-1 TRBD2 TRBV10-1 . CAGLAGGRNEQFF TGCGCCGGACTAGCGGGAGGGCGGAATGAGCAGTTCTTC
TRBJ1-2 . TRBV4-1 . CASSRQTRLSDYGYTF TGCGCCAGCAGTCGCCAAACGAGGCTCTCGGACTATGGCTACACCTTC
TRBJ2-5 . TRBV5-5 . CASSSLQGLVTETQYF TGTGCCAGCAGCTCTCTACAGGGTTTGGTTACAGAGACCCAGTACTTC
TRBJ2-7 . TRBV5-1 . CASSFGAISYEQYF TGCGCCAGCAGCTTCGGCGCGATATCCTACGAGCAGTACTTC
TRBJ2-1 . TRBV7-3 . CASSLDSSSYNEQFF TGTGCCAGCAGCCTGGACTCTAGCTCCTACAATGAGCAGTTCTTC
TRBJ2-1 . TRBV30 . CAWSVRGNLDNEQFF TGTGCCTGGAGTGTACGTGGCAATCTCGACAATGAGCAGTTCTTC
TRBJ2-5 . TRBV6-5 . CASSSDLGETQYF TGTGCCAGCAGTTCAGACTTGGGGGAGACCCAGTACTTC
TRBJ2-1 TRBD1 TRBV28 few CASSSRTGGVHNEQFF TGTGCCAGCAGCTCCCGGACAGGGGGCGTCCACAATGAGCAGTTCTTC
TRBJ1-2 TRBD1 TRBV5-1 once CASSLGLGQGVYTF TGCGCCAGCAGCCTGGGACTCGGACAGGGAGTCTACACCTTC
TRBJ1-2 . TRBV5-4 medium-sized CASSLGQLNYGYTF TGTGCCAGCAGCTTGGGACAGCTAAACTATGGCTACACCTTC
TRBJ2-5 TRBD2 TRBV7-3 few CASSRAGAQETQYF TGTGCCAGCAGCCGAGCGGGGGCCCAAGAGACCCAGTACTTC
TRBJ2-3 . TRBV2 . CASSADLTDTQYF TGTGCCAGCAGTGCCGATCTGACAGATACGCAGTATTTT
TRBJ1-2 . TRBV4-3 . CASSHPEVGGADGYTF TGCGCCAGCAGCCACCCCGAGGTCGGGGGCGCGGATGGCTACACCTTC
TRBJ1-1 TRBD1 TRBV2 . CASQQGALNTEAFF TGTGCCAGCCAACAGGGGGCTTTGAACACTGAAGCTTTCTTT
TRBJ2-7 TRBD2 TRBV4-2 . CASSRTSGRDEQYF TGTGCCAGCAGCAGGACTAGCGGGAGAGACGAGCAGTACTTC
TRBJ1-1 . TRBV30 . CAWSGGPTEAFF TGTGCCTGGAGTGGAGGGCCGACTGAAGCTTTCTTT
TRBJ2-3 . TRBV5-1 . CASSLRTATDTQYF TGCGCCAGCAGCTTGCGGACAGCCACAGATACGCAGTATTTT
TRBJ1-6 . TRBV11-2 few CASSLGLGGSPLHF TGTGCCAGCAGCTTAGGATTGGGTGGATCACCCCTCCACTTT
TRBJ1-5 . TRBV18 . CASSTGGAGQPQHF TGTGCCAGCTCTACAGGTGGGGCAGGGCAGCCCCAGCATTTT
TRBJ2-5 . TRBV30 . CAWSPQTHWGETQYF TGTGCCTGGAGCCCTCAGACGCACTGGGGGGAGACCCAGTACTTC
TRBJ2-5 TRBD2 TRBV7-3 . CASSVSGGNQETQYF TGTGCCAGCAGCGTTAGCGGGGGGAACCAAGAGACCCAGTACTTC
TRBJ1-5 . TRBV10-2 . CASRDGTPNQPQHF TGCGCCAGCAGGGACGGGACCCCCAATCAGCCCCAGCATTTT